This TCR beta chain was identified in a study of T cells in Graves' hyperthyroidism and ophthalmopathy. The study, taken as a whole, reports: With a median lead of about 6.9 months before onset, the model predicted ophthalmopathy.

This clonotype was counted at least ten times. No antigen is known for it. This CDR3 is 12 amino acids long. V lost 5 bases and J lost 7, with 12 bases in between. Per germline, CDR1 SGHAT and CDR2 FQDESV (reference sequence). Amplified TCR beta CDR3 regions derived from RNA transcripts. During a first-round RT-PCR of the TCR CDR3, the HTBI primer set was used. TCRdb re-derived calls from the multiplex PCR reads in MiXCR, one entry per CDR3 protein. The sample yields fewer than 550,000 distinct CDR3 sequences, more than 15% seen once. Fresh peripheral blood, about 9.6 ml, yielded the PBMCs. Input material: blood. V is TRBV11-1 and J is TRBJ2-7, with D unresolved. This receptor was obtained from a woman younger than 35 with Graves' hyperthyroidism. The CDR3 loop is CASSPETFEQYF. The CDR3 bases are TGTGCCAGCAGCCCAGAGACGTTTGAGCAGTACTTC.